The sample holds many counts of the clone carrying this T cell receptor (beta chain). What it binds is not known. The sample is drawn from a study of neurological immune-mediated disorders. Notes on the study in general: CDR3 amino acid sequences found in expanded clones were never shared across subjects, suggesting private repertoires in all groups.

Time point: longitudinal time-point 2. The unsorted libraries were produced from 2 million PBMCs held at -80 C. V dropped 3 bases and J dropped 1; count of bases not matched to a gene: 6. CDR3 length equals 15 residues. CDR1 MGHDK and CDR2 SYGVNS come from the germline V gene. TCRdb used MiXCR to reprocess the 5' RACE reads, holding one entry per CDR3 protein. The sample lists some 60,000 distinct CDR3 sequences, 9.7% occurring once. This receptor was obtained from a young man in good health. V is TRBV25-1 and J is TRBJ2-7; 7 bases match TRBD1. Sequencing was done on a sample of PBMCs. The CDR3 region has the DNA TGTGCCAGCAGTGACCCCGGGACAGCTTCCTACGAGCAGTACTTC. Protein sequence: CASSDPGTASYEQYF.